The source of this TCR beta chain is a study of T cell responses to AZD1222 COVID-19 vaccine. Assay: immunoSEQ multiplex PCR; the TCRdb copy retains only in-frame clones and omits some. The record lists some 150,000 clones, of which the ten most abundant hold over 2%. Germline V gene lookup returns CDR1 SGHDT and CDR2 YYEEEE. This CDR3 is 14 amino acids long. Trimming stripped 4 bases from V and 1 base from J, with 11 bases between. Input material: peripheral blood. V usage is TRBV5-6 and J usage is TRBJ1-1; no definite D call. The source of this sequence is an adult in good health. The CDR3 here is CASSGGTENTEAFF. The CDR3 DNA reads TGTGCCAGCAGCGGAGGAACAGAGAACACTGAAGCTTTCTTT.